These T cell receptor beta chains were read from a single sample in a study of T cells in Graves' hyperthyroidism and ophthalmopathy. TCRdb redid the calling of the multiplex PCR reads with MiXCR, one entry per CDR3 protein. The sample shows approximately 700,000 distinct CDR3 sequences, roughly 17% of them seen only once. The specimen sequenced was blood. The receptor set was obtained from a man between 18 and 35 years old with Graves' hyperthyroidism. The CDR3 runs from the conserved cysteine through the conserved F or W. A D gene is named only where the DNA matches it firmly. A clone size is listed for some rows: how often the clone was seen (once, few, many), or a class if it is expanded.

TRBV12-3/TRBV12-4,-,-,TRBJ1-4,CATLVRVEGNEKLFF,TGTGCCACCTTAGTTCGAGTCGAAGGAAATGAAAAACTGTTTTTT
TRBV28,-,many,TRBJ2-7,CASRGGASLSYEQYF,TGTGCCAGCAGGGGGGGGGCATCCCTCTCCTACGAGCAGTACTTC
TRBV11-2,-,-,TRBJ2-1,CASSLDWVGMNEQFF,TGTGCCAGCAGCTTAGATTGGGTGGGTATGAATGAGCAGTTCTTC
TRBV11-3,-,-,TRBJ1-1,CASSFFGQNTEAFF,TGTGCCAGCAGCTTTTTTGGACAGAACACTGAAGCTTTCTTT
TRBV27,-,-,TRBJ2-2,CASSPGQGVSNTGELFF,TGTGCCAGCAGTCCGGGACAAGGGGTCTCGAACACCGGGGAGCTGTTTTTT
TRBV9,TRBD2,many,TRBJ2-1,CASSRGLAAYNEQFF,TGTGCCAGCAGCCGCGGACTAGCGGCCTACAATGAGCAGTTCTTC
TRBV5-1,TRBD2,-,TRBJ2-5,CASSPGTSGRPGSETQYF,TGCGCCAGCAGCCCCGGGACTAGCGGGAGGCCCGGCAGTGAGACCCAGTACTTC
TRBV19,TRBD1,-,TRBJ1-1,CASSILPGQGMNTEAFF,TGTGCCAGTAGTATCCTGCCGGGACAGGGCATGAACACTGAAGCTTTCTTT
TRBV12-3/TRBV12-4,-,few,TRBJ2-2,CASRPGHPGELFF,TGTGCCAGCAGGCCGGGACACCCCGGGGAGCTGTTTTTT
TRBV18,-,-,TRBJ1-6,CASSPQGGPHNSPLHF,TGTGCCAGCTCACCACAGGGGGGACCGCATAATTCACCCCTCCACTTT
TRBV24-1,TRBD1,-,TRBJ2-3,CATSDPRQGGDTQYF,TGTGCCACCAGTGACCCTCGACAGGGTGGAGATACGCAGTATTTT
TRBV24-1,-,many,TRBJ2-5,CATSDSPRAGRETQYF,TGTGCCACCAGTGATTCCCCCCGGGCGGGAAGAGAGACCCAGTACTTC
TRBV20-1,-,few,TRBJ1-5,CSAILKGNQPQHF,TGCAGTGCTATTCTGAAGGGCAATCAGCCCCAGCATTTT
TRBV28,TRBD1,many,TRBJ2-3,CASSLPGQGPDTQYF,TGTGCCAGCAGTCTCCCGGGACAGGGTCCAGATACGCAGTATTTT
TRBV6-4,-,few,TRBJ2-3,CASSDSPGSTDTQYF,TGTGCCAGCAGTGACTCGCCGGGTAGCACAGATACGCAGTATTTT
TRBV7-2,-,-,TRBJ1-2,CASSKDTGHSNYGYTF,TGTGCCAGCAGCAAGGACACGGGACACTCTAACTATGGCTACACCTTC
TRBV7-9,-,few,TRBJ2-7,CASSRPGGTAESEQYF,TGTGCCAGCAGCCGTCCTGGGGGGACAGCCGAGTCCGAGCAGTACTTC
TRBV4-3,-,few,TRBJ1-1,CASSQDMVNTEAFF,TGCGCCAGCAGCCAAGATATGGTGAACACTGAAGCTTTCTTT
TRBV5-1,-,few,TRBJ2-3,CASSPALGDTQYF,TGCGCCAGCAGCCCCGCATTGGGAGATACGCAGTATTTT
TRBV11-2,TRBD1,few,TRBJ1-2,CASSLNRDSLHTF,TGTGCCAGCAGCTTAAACCGGGACAGCCTCCACACCTTC
TRBV2,-,many,TRBJ1-2,CASSLVTELYGYTF,TGTGCCAGCAGTCTGGTAACAGAGCTTTATGGCTACACCTTC
TRBV12-3/TRBV12-4,TRBD2,many,TRBJ2-5,CASSLFHGRARETQYF,TGTGCCAGCAGTTTATTTCACGGGAGGGCCCGAGAGACCCAGTACTTC
TRBV2,TRBD2,-,TRBJ2-7,CASRTSGGYSYEQYF,TGTGCCAGCAGGACTAGCGGGGGGTATAGCTACGAGCAGTACTTC
TRBV30,-,many,TRBJ2-2,CAWTVPAAAGELFF,TGTGCCTGGACTGTACCCGCCGCAGCCGGGGAGCTGTTTTTT
TRBV12-3/TRBV12-4,-,many,TRBJ2-1,CASSFWQGYNEQFF,TGTGCCAGCAGTTTTTGGCAGGGCTACAATGAGCAGTTCTTC
TRBV9,TRBD1,-,TRBJ1-5,CASSVTWTGENQPQHF,TGTGCCAGCAGCGTAACCTGGACAGGGGAGAATCAGCCCCAGCATTTT
TRBV29-1,-,-,TRBJ2-3,CSVDITGSSVADTQYF,TGCAGCGTAGATATAACGGGGAGTTCTGTGGCAGATACGCAGTATTTT
TRBV20-1,TRBD1,-,TRBJ1-1,CSARLNRGPNTEAFF,TGCAGTGCTAGATTAAACAGGGGCCCGAACACTGAAGCTTTCTTT
TRBV12-3/TRBV12-4,TRBD1,many,TRBJ2-3,CASTQDRTSTDTQYF,TGTGCCAGCACCCAGGACAGGACCAGCACAGATACGCAGTATTTT
TRBV6-1,-,few,TRBJ1-6,CASSEIGPTRNSPLHF,TGTGCCAGCAGTGAGATTGGACCCACAAGGAATTCACCCCTCCACTTT
TRBV28,-,many,TRBJ2-1,CASSQVGGTDEQFF,TGTGCCAGCAGCCAGGTTGGGGGAACCGATGAGCAGTTCTTC
TRBV6-6,-,-,TRBJ1-1,CASSYPSRGPDTEAFF,TGTGCCAGCAGTTACCCCAGCCGGGGACCGGACACTGAAGCTTTCTTT
TRBV29-1,-,few,TRBJ2-2,CSVEGSNTGELFF,TGCAGCGTTGAAGGTTCGAACACCGGGGAGCTGTTTTTT
TRBV20-1,-,-,TRBJ2-1,CSAHRQGGNNEQFF,TGCAGTGCTCATCGACAGGGAGGGAACAATGAGCAGTTCTTC
TRBV7-3,-,-,TRBJ2-1,CASSQSNSVKQFF,TGTGCCAGCAGCCAAAGTAATTCGGTTAAGCAGTTCTTC
TRBV9,-,many,TRBJ2-1,CASSVSGSSYNEQFF,TGTGCCAGCAGCGTTAGCGGCAGCTCCTACAATGAGCAGTTCTTC